A single sample gave rise to the 15 T cell receptor beta chains below, sequenced in a study of shared clonotypes between healthy human individuals. The assay was immunoSEQ multiplex PCR, and TCRdb's table has in-frame clones only and misses some. The top ten hold around 1.5% of the sample, which has about a million clones, about 80% seen once. Sequences were obtained from memory CD4+ T cells sorted from blood. Noted subset: CD45RA-negative fraction. Receptors originate from a man between 18 and 29 years old in good health.

This clone was found once. The CDR3 DNA is TGCGCCAGCAGCCAAGATGGAGCGGGAGCTATTGAGACCCAGTACTTC. The encoded protein is CASSQDGAGAIETQYF. This chain joins TRBV4-1 and TRBJ2-5; 8 bases line up with TRBD2. The CDR3 is 16 amino acids. With V trimmed by 0 bases and J by 5 bases, 8 bases remained unmatched. From germline, CDR1 is MGHRA and CDR2 YSYEKL.

The chain joins TRBV5-4 to TRBJ2-1; 10 positions agree with TRBD1. This CDR3 spans 15 amino acids. The V gene end was trimmed by 3 bases and the J gene end by 8 bases; junction bases not matched to a gene: 8. Germline CDR1 reads SGHNT; CDR2 reads YYREEE (reference sequence). CDR3 sequence reads: CASSSIPGQGYEQFF. The CDR3 bases are TGTGCCAGCAGCTCTATTCCGGGACAGGGGTATGAGCAGTTCTTC. Filled out from reference TRBV5-4 and TRBJ2-1, the complete variable domain reads ETGVTQSPTHLIKTRGQQVTLRCSSQSGHNTVSWYQQALGQGPQFIFQYYREEENGRGNFPPRFSGLQFPNYSSELNVNALELDDSALYLCASSSIPGQGYEQFFGPGTRLTVL.

This chain connects TRBV12-5 to TRBJ2-1; D may correspond to TRBD1 or TRBD2 (5 bases each). V lost 0 bases, J lost 5 bases, and 14 bases lay in between. The CDR3 covers 16 residues. In germline, CDR1 is LGHNT, CDR2 FRNRAP. CDR3 DNA: TGTGCTAGTGGTTTGGTACTTGGGGGATCTAACAATGAGCAGTTCTTC. Translation: CASGLVLGGSNNEQFF. The whole variable domain, remainder taken from reference TRBV12-5 and TRBJ2-1, is DARVTQTPRHKVTEMGQEVTMRCQPILGHNTVFWYRQTMMQGLELLAYFRNRAPLDDSGMPKDRFSAEMPDATLATLKIQPSEPRDSAVYFCASGLVLGGSNNEQFFGPGTRLTVL.

V and J are TRBV19 and TRBJ2-7; no clear D. CDR3 length: 13 residues. Trimming took off 4 bases at V and 4 bases at J, with 11 bases between the two ends. The germline gives CDR1 LNHDA, CDR2 SQIVND (reference sequence). The CDR3 sequence: CASSKGDEYEQYF. CDR3 DNA sequence: TGTGCCAGTAGTAAAGGTGATGAGTACGAGCAGTACTTC.

The rearrangement links TRBV12-1 to TRBJ1-2; whether TRBD1, the table's D call, matches the DNA was not checked. TRBV12-1 is classified as a pseudogene. The CDR3 totals 15 residues. The CDR3 region is CASSWDREIRYGYTF. CDR3 coding DNA: TGTGCCAGCAGCTGGGACAGGGAGATTAGGTATGGCTACACCTTC.

This sequence joins TRBV6-1 and TRBJ2-1, with D uncertain. The CDR3 sequence is 17 residues long. CDR1 MNHNS and CDR2 SASEGT come from the germline V gene. V was cut by 3 bases and J by 6 bases, with 21 bases left in between. The CDR3 DNA follows: TGTGCCAGCAGTGACCGTCCTCGGACCGCGACCGGCAATGAGCAGTTCTTC. Its translation: CASSDRPRTATGNEQFF.

The gene calls are TRBV5-1 and TRBJ1-1; D remains ambiguous. Per germline, CDR1 SGHRS and CDR2 YFSETQ. The length of the CDR3 is 16 residues. The V end was cut by 0 bases, the J end by 0 bases, with 12 bases between. CDR3 coding DNA: TGCGCCAGCAGCTTGGCCGAGGGCAGAGTGAACACTGAAGCTTTCTTT. It yields the protein CASSLAEGRVNTEAFF.

This chain uses TRBV30 with TRBJ2-5; perhaps TRBD2 as D (6 bases). Germline CDR1 GTSNPN, CDR2 SVGIG (reference sequence). V lost 0 bases and J 6 bases, leaving 11 bases between the germline ends. The CDR3 sequence is 13 residues long. This CDR3 is CAWSVGGGKTQYF. In DNA, the CDR3 is TGTGCCTGGAGTGTCGGGGGTGGGAAGACCCAGTACTTC.

Details on this clone: The sample has other DNA sequences that encode this CDR3 too. CDR3: CASSLGSGNEQFF. The CDR3 DNA is TGCGCCAGCAGCTTGGGTTCCGGCAATGAGCAGTTCTTC. The chain joins TRBV5-1 to TRBJ2-1; no clear D. The CDR3 is made up of 13 amino acids. V dropped 0 bases and J dropped 6 bases, with 7 bases sitting between them. Germline V gene sequence: CDR1 SGHRS, CDR2 YFSETQ.

The gene calls are TRBV7-8 and TRBJ2-3; the D is unclear. V gave up 5 bases and J gave up 4 bases, with 10 bases separating them. This CDR3 has 13 residues. Looked up from germline, CDR1 is SGHVS and CDR2 is FQNEAQ. DNA of the CDR3: TGTGCCAGCAGCCAAGAGAAATCAGATACGCAGTATTTT. This encodes CASSQEKSDTQYF.

This sequence joins TRBV11-2 and TRBJ2-3; maybe TRBD2 (5 bases). From germline, CDR1 is SGHAT and CDR2 FQNNGV. The CDR3 spans 15 residues. Trimming took off 0 bases at V and 4 bases at J, with 11 bases between the two ends. The CDR3 region is CASSLDSTGSDTQYF. DNA for the CDR3: TGTGCCAGCAGCTTAGATTCGACGGGGTCAGATACGCAGTATTTT.

The V call is TRBV7-9, the J call TRBJ2-1; no reliable D call. This CDR3 has 15 amino acids. Trimming removed 6 bases at V and 7 bases at J, with 19 bases between. The V gene's germline CDR1 is SEHNR and CDR2 FQNEAQ (reference sequence). The CDR3 sequence: CASSDNSFPRNEQFF. The CDR3 DNA is TGTGCCAGCAGTGATAACAGCTTCCCTAGGAATGAGCAGTTCTTC. Complete variable domain (other parts from reference TRBV7-9 and TRBJ2-1): DTGVSQNPRHKITKRGQNVTFRCDPISEHNRLYWYRQTLGQGPEFLTYFQNEAQLEKSRLLSDRFSAERPKGSFSTLEIQRTEQGDSAMYLCASSDNSFPRNEQFFGPGTRLTVL.

As to this clone: The junction shows a germline mismatch at one end, possibly a read error. The rearrangement links TRBV7-2 to TRBJ1-4, with D perhaps matching TRBD1 (5 bases). Germline loops: CDR1 SGHTA, CDR2 FQGNSA. The CDR3 length is 15 residues. CDR3 in DNA: TGTGCCAGCAGCCTAGCGGGGGTCACTAATGAAAAACTGTTTTTT. Its translation: CASSLAGVTNEKLFF.

This clone came up once. V usage is TRBV6-6 and J usage is TRBJ1-6; TRBD1 is a possible D gene (5 bases). V shed 6 bases and J shed 3 bases, with 12 bases lying between them. Germline-derived CDR1 and CDR2 are MNHNY and SVGAGI (reference sequence). The CDR3 runs to 15 residues. CDR3 region: CASRASDSYNSPLHF. The CDR3 DNA is TGTGCCAGCAGGGCCTCAGACAGCTATAATTCACCCCTCCACTTT.

The chain recombines TRBV19 with TRBJ1-1; D not certain. The V end lost 6 bases, the J end lost 2 bases, and 16 bases lay between the germline ends. This CDR3 has 15 residues. Germline V gene data show CDR1 as LNHDA and CDR2 as SQIVND (reference sequence). This CDR3 reads CASRDRSGTNTEAFF. DNA of the CDR3: TGTGCCAGTAGAGATAGGTCGGGAACAAACACTGAAGCTTTCTTT.